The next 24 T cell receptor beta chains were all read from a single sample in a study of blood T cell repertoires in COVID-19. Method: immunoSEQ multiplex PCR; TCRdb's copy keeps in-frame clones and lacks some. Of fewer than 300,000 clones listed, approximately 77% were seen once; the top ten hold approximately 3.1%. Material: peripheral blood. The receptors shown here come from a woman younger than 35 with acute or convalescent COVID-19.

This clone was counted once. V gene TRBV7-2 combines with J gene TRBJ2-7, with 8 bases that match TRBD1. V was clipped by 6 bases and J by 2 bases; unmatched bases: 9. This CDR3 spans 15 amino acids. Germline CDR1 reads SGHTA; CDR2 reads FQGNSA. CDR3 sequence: CASSIKTGEAYEQYF. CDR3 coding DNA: TGTGCCAGCAGTATTAAGACAGGGGAGGCCTACGAGCAGTACTTC.

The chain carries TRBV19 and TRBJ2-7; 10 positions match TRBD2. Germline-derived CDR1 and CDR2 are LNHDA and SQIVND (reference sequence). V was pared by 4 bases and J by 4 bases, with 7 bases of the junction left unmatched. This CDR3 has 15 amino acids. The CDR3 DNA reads TGTGCCAGTAGTACCCAAGCGGGAGGGCGATACGAGCAGTACTTC. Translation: CASSTQAGGRYEQYF. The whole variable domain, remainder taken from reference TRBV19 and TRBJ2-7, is DGGITQSPKYLFRKEGQNVTLSCEQNLNHDAMYWYRQDPGQGLRLIYYSQIVNDFQKGDIAEGYSVSREKKESFPLTVTSAQKNPTAFYLCASSTQAGGRYEQYFGPGTRLTVT.

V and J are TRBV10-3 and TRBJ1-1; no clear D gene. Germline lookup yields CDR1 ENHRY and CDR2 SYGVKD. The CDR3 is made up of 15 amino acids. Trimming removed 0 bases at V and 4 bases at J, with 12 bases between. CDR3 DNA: TGTGCCATCAGTGAGTCATTAGATAGATCCACTGAAGCTTTCTTT. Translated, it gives CAISESLDRSTEAFF.

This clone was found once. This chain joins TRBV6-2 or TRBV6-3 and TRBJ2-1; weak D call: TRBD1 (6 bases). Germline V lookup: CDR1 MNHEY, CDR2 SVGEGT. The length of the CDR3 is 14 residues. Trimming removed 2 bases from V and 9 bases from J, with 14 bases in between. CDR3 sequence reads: CASSYGGMVGEQFF. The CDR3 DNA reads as TGTGCCAGCAGTTACGGGGGCATGGTTGGTGAGCAGTTCTTC.

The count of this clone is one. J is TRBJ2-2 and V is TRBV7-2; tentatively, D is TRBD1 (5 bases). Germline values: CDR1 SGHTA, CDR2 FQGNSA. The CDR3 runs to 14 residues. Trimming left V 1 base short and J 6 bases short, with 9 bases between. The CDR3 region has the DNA TGTGCCAGCAGCTTAGATAAGGGGTCCGGGGAGCTGTTTTTT. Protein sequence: CASSLDKGSGELFF.

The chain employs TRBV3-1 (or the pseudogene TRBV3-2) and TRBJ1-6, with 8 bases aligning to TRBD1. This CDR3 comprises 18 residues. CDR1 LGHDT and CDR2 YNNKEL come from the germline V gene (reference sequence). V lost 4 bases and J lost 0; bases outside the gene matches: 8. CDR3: CASSPQGAASSYNSPLHF. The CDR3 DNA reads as TGTGCCAGCAGCCCCCAGGGGGCGGCGAGCTCCTATAATTCACCCCTCCACTTT.

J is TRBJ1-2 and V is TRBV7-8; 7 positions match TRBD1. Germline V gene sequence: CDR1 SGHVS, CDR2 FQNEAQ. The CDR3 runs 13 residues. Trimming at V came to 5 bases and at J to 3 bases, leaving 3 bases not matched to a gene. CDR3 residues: CASSPGTDYGYTF. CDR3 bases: TGTGCCAGCAGCCCAGGGACAGACTATGGCTACACCTTC.

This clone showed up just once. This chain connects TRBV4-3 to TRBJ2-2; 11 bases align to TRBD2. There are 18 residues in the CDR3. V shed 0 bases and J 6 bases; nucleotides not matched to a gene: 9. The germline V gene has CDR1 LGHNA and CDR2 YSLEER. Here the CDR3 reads CASSQDALLAGVSGELFF. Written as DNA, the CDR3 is TGCGCCAGCAGCCAAGATGCCCTACTAGCGGGAGTATCCGGGGAGCTGTTTTTT.

DNA of the CDR3: TGTGCCAGCAGCTTCCAGCGGGAGGCTGAGCAGTTCTTC. Translating gives CASSFQREAEQFF. The chain employs TRBV7-2 and TRBJ2-1; 9 bases match TRBD2. The CDR3 length is 13 residues. The V segment lost 3 bases and the J segment 9 bases; nucleotides outside the gene matches: 3. Germline assignment: CDR1 SGHTA and CDR2 FQGNSA.

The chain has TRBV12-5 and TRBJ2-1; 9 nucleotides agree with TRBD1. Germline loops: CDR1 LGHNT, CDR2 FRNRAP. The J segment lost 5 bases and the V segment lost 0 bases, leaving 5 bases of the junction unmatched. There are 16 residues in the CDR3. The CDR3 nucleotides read TGTGCTAGTGGTTTGGTACTGGACAGGGGAAACAATGAGCAGTTCTTC. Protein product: CASGLVLDRGNNEQFF.

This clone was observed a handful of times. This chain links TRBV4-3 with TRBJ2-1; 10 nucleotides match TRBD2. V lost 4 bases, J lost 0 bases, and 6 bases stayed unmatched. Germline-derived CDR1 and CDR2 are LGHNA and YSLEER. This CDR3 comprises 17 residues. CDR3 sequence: CASSPLAGVSSYNEQFF. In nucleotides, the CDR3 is TGCGCCAGCAGCCCTCTAGCGGGAGTTAGCTCCTACAATGAGCAGTTCTTC.

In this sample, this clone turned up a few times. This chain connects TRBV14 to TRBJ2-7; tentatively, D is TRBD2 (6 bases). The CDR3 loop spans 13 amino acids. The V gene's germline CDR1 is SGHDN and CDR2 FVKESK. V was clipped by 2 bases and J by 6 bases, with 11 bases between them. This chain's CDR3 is CASSQRWGGEQYF. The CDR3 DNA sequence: TGTGCCAGCAGCCAAAGGTGGGGAGGCGAGCAGTACTTC.

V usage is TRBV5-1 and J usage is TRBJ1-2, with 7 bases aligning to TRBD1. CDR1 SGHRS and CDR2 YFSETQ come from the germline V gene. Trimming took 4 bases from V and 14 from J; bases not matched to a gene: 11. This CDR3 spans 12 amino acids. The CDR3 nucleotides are TGCGCCAGCAGCATCGGACAGGAGGGAAATACCTTC. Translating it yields CASSIGQEGNTF. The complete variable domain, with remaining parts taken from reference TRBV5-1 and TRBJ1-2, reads KAGVTQTPRYLIKTRGQQVTLSCSPISGHRSVSWYQQTPGQGLQFLFEYFSETQRNKGNFPGRFSGRQFSNSRSEMNVSTLELGDSALYLCASSIGQEGNTFGSGTRLTVV.

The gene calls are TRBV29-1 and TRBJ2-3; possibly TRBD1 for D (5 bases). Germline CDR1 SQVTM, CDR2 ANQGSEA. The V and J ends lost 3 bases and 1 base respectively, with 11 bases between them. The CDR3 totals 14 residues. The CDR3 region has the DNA TGCAGCGTTGATCCCGCGACAGGCACAGATACGCAGTATTTT. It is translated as CSVDPATGTDTQYF.

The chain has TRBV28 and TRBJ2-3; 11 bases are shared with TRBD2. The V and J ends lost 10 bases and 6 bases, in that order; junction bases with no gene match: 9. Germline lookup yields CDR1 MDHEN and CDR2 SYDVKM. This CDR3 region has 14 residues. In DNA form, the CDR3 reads TGTGCCACCTGGGTACGGACTAGCGGGGATACGCAGTATTTT. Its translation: CATWVRTSGDTQYF.

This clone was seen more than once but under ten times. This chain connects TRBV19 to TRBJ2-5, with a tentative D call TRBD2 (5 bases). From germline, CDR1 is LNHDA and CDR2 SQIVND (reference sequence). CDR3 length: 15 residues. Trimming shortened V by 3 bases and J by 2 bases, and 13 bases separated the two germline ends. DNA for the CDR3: TGTGCCAGTAGTATGGCGGCCAGCGGTCAAGAGACCCAGTACTTC. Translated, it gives CASSMAASGQETQYF.

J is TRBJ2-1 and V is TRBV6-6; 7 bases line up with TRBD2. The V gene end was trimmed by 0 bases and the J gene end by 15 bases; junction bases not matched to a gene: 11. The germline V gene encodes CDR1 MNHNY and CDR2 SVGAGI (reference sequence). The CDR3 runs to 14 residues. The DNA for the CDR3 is TGTGCCAGCAGTTACTCTTATCTTGGCGGGAGTATGTTCTTC. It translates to CASSYSYLGGSMFF.

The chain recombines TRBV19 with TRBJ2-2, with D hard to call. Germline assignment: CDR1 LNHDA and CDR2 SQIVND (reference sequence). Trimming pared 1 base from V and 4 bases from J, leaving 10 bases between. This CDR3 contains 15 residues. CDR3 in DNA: TGTGCCAGTAGTATAGGCAACTTCCCCACCGGGGAGCTGTTTTTT. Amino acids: CASSIGNFPTGELFF.

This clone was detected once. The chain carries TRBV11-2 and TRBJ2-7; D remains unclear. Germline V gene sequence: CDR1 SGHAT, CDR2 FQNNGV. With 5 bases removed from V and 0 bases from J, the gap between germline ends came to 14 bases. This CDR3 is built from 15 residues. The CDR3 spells CASSPPLRTSYEQYF. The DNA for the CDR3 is TGTGCCAGCAGCCCCCCCCTTAGAACCTCCTACGAGCAGTACTTC.

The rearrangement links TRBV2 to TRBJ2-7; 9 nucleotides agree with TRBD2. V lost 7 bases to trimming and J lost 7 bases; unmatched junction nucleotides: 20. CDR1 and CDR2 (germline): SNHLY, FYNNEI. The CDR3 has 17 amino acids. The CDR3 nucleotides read TGTGCCAGCATCCAAAACCCCGGGGCGGGAGGGCCCTGGGAGCAGTACTTC. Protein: CASIQNPGAGGPWEQYF.

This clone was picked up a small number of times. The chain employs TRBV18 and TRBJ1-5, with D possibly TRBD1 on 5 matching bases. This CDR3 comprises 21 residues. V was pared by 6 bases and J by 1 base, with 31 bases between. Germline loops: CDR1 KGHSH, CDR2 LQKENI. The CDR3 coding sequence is TGTGCCAGCTCCCCGAGGATCAGGCAGGGAAGAGTGATGCGAAGCAATCAGCCCCAGCATTTT. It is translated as CASSPRIRQGRVMRSNQPQHF.

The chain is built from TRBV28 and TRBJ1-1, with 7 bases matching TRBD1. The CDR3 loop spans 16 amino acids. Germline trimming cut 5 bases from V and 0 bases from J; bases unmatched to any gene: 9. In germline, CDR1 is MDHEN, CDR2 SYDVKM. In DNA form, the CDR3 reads TGTGCCAGCAGTGACTACAGGGGACCTATGAACACTGAAGCTTTCTTT. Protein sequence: CASSDYRGPMNTEAFF.

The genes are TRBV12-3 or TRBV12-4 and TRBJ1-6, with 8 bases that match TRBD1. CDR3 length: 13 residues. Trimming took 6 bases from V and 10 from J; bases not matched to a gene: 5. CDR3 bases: TGTGCCAGCAGGGACAGGGCGCGGTCACCCCTCCACTTT. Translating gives CASRDRARSPLHF.

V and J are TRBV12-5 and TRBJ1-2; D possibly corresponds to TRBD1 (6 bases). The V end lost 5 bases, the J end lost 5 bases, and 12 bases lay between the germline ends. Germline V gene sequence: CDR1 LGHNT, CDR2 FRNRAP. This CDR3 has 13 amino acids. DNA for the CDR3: TGTGCTAGTGGTCCTACAGGGAAATATGGCTACACCTTC. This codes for CASGPTGKYGYTF.